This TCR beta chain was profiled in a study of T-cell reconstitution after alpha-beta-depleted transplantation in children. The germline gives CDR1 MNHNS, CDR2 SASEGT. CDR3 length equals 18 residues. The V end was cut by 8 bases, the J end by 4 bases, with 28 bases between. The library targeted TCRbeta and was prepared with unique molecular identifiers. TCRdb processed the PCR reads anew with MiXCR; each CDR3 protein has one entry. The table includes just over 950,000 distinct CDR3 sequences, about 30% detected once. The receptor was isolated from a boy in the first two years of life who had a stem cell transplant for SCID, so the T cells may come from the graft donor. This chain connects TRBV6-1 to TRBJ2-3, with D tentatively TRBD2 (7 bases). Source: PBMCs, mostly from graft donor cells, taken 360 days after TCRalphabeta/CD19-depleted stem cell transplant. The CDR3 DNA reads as TGTGCCAGCTGCTCCGACGTGGGGGGGCGATCCTGTGCAGATACGCAGTATTTT. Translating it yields CASCSDVGGRSCADTQYF.